This record looks at one TCR beta chain sequence and its context. Its antigen remains unknown. TRBV12-4/TRBJ1-2 clonotypes were amplified with adaptor-ligated barcode primers. MiXCR was run by TCRdb on the multiplex PCR reads, yielding one entry per CDR3 protein. Here the sample spans some 2,000 distinct CDR3 sequences, approximately 17% being singletons. Study outcomes and limitations: Tumor memory CD4+ T cell TCR gene usage was found to cluster with blood and lymph node memory CD4+ cells and with lymph node naive CD4+ cells. Greatest tumor Treg TCR overlap was with tumor naive CD4+ cells.

V lost 5 bases to trimming and J lost 2 bases; unmatched junction nucleotides: 8. The CDR3 has 15 amino acids. Treg sorting used a CD4+CD25+CD127-/low gate. The TCR comes from a female donor with breast cancer. The sample consisted of Tregs sorted from blood. This chain links TRBV12-3 or TRBV12-4 with TRBJ1-2, with 7 bases matching TRBD1. The CDR3 region has the DNA TGTGCCAGCAGTCGTCGGGACAGAGGGAACTATGGCTACACCTTC. Translated, it gives CASSRRDRGNYGYTF.